Listed below are T cell receptor beta chains from one sample, sequenced in a study of human T cells and chemical hapten exposure. TCRdb redid the calling of the RACE reads with MiXCR, one entry per CDR3 protein. The top ten clones hold about 2.5% of a sample with about 380,000 distinct CDR3 sequences, 5.1% of them seen once. Material: whole blood, obtained in connection with sensitization to the hapten diphenylcyclopropenone (DPC). Receptors were obtained from a woman aged 50 to 60 with alopecia areata. Some clones in this sample may be carry-over from other donors' samples. Both conserved end residues are part of each CDR3. D genes are given only for firm matches. A row's size may be missing; if present it is once, few, many or a size class.

j_call v_call clone_size d_call cdr3_aa cdr3_nt
TRBJ2-4 TRBV3-1 few - CASSQYQGGNIQYF TGTGCCAGCAGCCAATACCAGGGTGGAAACATTCAGTACTTC
TRBJ2-3 TRBV7-9 few - CASSSWGTSTDTQYF TGTGCCAGCAGCAGCTGGGGGACCAGCACAGATACGCAGTATTTT
TRBJ2-2 TRBV10-3 - - CAISNAGPNTGELFF TGTGCCATCAGCAACGCGGGGCCGAACACCGGGGAGCTGTTTTTT
TRBJ2-3 TRBV15 few - CATSRGNTQYF TGTGCCACCAGCAGAGGGAATACGCAGTATTTT
TRBJ1-1 TRBV7-2 few - CASSPQERRMNTEAFF TGTGCCAGCAGCCCCCAGGAGAGGCGTATGAACACTGAAGCTTTCTTT
TRBJ2-5 TRBV15 many - CATSREKVGTQYF TGTGCCACCAGCAGAGAAAAGGTCGGAACCCAGTACTTC
TRBJ1-1 TRBV27 many - CASSLGAGTEAFF TGTGCCAGCAGTTTGGGCGCAGGCACTGAAGCTTTCTTT
TRBJ1-5 TRBV20-1 few - CSARLSQGRVSQPQHF TGCAGTGCTAGATTATCCCAGGGGCGGGTAAGTCAGCCCCAGCATTTT
TRBJ1-2 TRBV6-2/TRBV6-3 - - CASSPGRARGNYGYTF TGTGCCAGCAGCCCGGGAAGGGCCCGAGGGAACTATGGCTACACCTTC
TRBJ2-1 TRBV20-1 many TRBD1 CSAGTDRVTYNEQFF TGCAGTGCTGGAACGGACAGGGTTACCTACAATGAGCAGTTCTTC
TRBJ1-5 TRBV20-1 many TRBD1 CSALGQGGFYSNQPQHF TGCAGTGCCCTGGGGCAGGGGGGTTTTTATAGCAATCAGCCCCAGCATTTT
TRBJ2-5 TRBV9 many - CASSVGDRRDQETQYF TGTGCCAGCAGCGTAGGGGATCGCAGGGACCAGGAGACCCAGTACTTC
TRBJ2-1 TRBV7-2 many - CASLGSGQGYSYNEQFF TGTGCCAGCCTGGGATCGGGGCAGGGATACTCCTACAATGAGCAGTTCTTC
TRBJ2-1 TRBV3-1 many - CASSQDQWNEQFF TGTGCCAGCAGCCAAGATCAGTGGAATGAGCAGTTCTTC
TRBJ1-1 TRBV6-5 many TRBD1 CASSRGQGKGAFF TGTGCCAGCAGCCGCGGACAGGGGAAGGGGGCTTTCTTT
TRBJ1-2 TRBV7-8 - - CASFGGVGYGYTF TGTGCCAGTTTCGGCGGGGTGGGCTATGGCTACACCTTC
TRBJ2-2 TRBV10-2 - - CASSENRYTGELFF TGCGCCAGCAGTGAGAATAGGTACACCGGGGAGCTGTTTTTT
TRBJ1-2 TRBV14 few - CASSQDLSITSYGYTF TGTGCCAGCAGCCAAGATCTCTCCATTACGTCCTATGGCTACACCTTC
TRBJ2-1 TRBV12-3/TRBV12-4 many TRBD2 CASSFWLAVSSYNEQFF TGTGCCAGCAGTTTCTGGCTAGCGGTTAGCTCCTACAATGAGCAGTTCTTC
TRBJ2-5 TRBV12-3/TRBV12-4 - - CASNSIEALETQYF TGTGCCAGCAACTCGATCGAGGCCTTGGAGACCCAGTACTTC
TRBJ2-7 TRBV5-4 few - CASSQGYGGTYEQYF TGTGCCAGCAGCCAGGGGTACGGGGGGACCTACGAGCAGTACTTC
TRBJ2-3 TRBV5-1 many - CASSSGQSTDTQYF TGCGCCAGCAGCTCCGGACAGAGCACAGATACGCAGTATTTT
TRBJ1-5 TRBV29-1 - TRBD1 CSVETGRNEPQHF TGCAGCGTCGAGACAGGGAGGAATGAGCCCCAGCATTTT
TRBJ2-5 TRBV6-1 - - CASSTGGGAGGPEETQYF TGTGCCAGCAGCACAGGGGGCGGCGCGGGAGGGCCAGAGGAGACCCAGTACTTC
TRBJ1-5 TRBV6-4 many - CASSEGPYQPQHF TGTGCCAGCAGTGAGGGTCCTTATCAGCCCCAGCATTTT
TRBJ2-1 TRBV24-1 many TRBD2 CATTGTSGGDEQFF TGTGCCACCACGGGGACTAGCGGCGGGGATGAGCAGTTCTTC
TRBJ1-5 TRBV4-3 many TRBD1 CASSQERGRGSNQPQHF TGCGCCAGCAGCCAAGAAAGGGGGCGTGGAAGCAATCAGCCCCAGCATTTT
TRBJ2-2 TRBV6-2/TRBV6-3 many - CASKMTVTGELFF TGTGCCAGCAAGATGACAGTGACCGGGGAGCTGTTTTTT
TRBJ2-2 TRBV10-3 many - CAIPSGTANTGELFF TGTGCCATCCCCTCCGGGACCGCGAACACCGGGGAGCTGTTTTTT
TRBJ1-3 TRBV7-3 few - CASSLDGPSGNTIYF TGTGCCAGCAGCTTAGATGGGCCCTCTGGAAACACCATATATTTT
TRBJ2-6 TRBV5-1 - TRBD1 CASSLRDRGPGGANVLTF TGCGCCAGCAGCTTGAGGGACAGGGGGCCGGGTGGGGCCAACGTCCTGACTTTC
TRBJ2-2 TRBV28 many TRBD1 CASLPGGSTGELFF TGTGCCAGCCTCCCAGGGGGCAGCACCGGGGAGCTGTTTTTT
TRBJ2-7 TRBV27 few TRBD2 CASSLGSGRDEQYF TGTGCCAGCAGTTTAGGCAGCGGGAGGGACGAGCAGTACTTC
TRBJ1-6 TRBV27 few - CASSLLGVSPLHF TGTGCCAGCAGTTTATTGGGGGTTTCACCCCTCCACTTT
TRBJ2-3 TRBV29-1 few - CSVGGYTDTQYF TGCAGCGTCGGAGGTTACACCGATACGCAGTATTTT
TRBJ2-7 TRBV13 - TRBD2 CASSRTSAKISYEQYF TGTGCCAGCAGTCGGACTAGCGCGAAAATCTCCTACGAGCAGTACTTC
TRBJ1-2 TRBV7-2 few TRBD1 CASSLGQGDPGYTF TGTGCCAGCAGCTTAGGACAGGGGGACCCTGGCTACACCTTC
TRBJ2-3 TRBV14 few - CASSQDETNTDTQYF TGTGCCAGCAGCCAAGATGAGACTAACACAGATACGCAGTATTTT
TRBJ2-3 TRBV12-3/TRBV12-4 many - CASSWTQASTDTQYF TGTGCCAGCAGTTGGACACAAGCTAGCACAGATACGCAGTATTTT
TRBJ2-5 TRBV5-1 few - CASSLGTAIQETQYF TGCGCCAGCAGCTTGGGAACAGCCATCCAAGAGACCCAGTACTTC
TRBJ2-1 TRBV3-1 many TRBD2 CASSQSAGLAEGEQFF TGTGCCAGCAGCCAAAGCGCGGGACTAGCGGAGGGTGAGCAGTTCTTC
TRBJ1-6 TRBV7-9 few - CASSSGQNSPLHF TGTGCCAGCAGCTCTGGACAGAATTCACCCCTCCACTTT